The entry below gives a single T cell receptor (beta chain) sequence along with its context. CDR1 is SQVTM, CDR2 ANQGSEA, per germline. Trimming took 4 bases from V and 7 from J, leaving 8 bases between them. The CDR3 spans 11 residues. This specimen belongs to a study of blood T cell repertoires in COVID-19. Study in general: Samples representing acute and convalescent COVID-19 were sourced from the United States, Italy and Spain. The analysed material was cDNA or gDNA that came from T cells, B-cell-depleted T cells, or PBMCs.

The table came from immunoSEQ multiplex PCR; TCRdb's copy has only in-frame clones and leaves some out. The sample shows 45,000 to 65,000 clones, less than 90% of them seen only once. What was sequenced was peripheral blood. The chain has TRBV29-1 and TRBJ2-1; D is perhaps TRBD2 (5 bases). The receptor was derived from a man older than 75 in a cohort sampled during active COVID-19. The CDR3 coding sequence is TGCAGCGTTGTCAGGACTAATGAGCAGTTCTTC. It specifies CSVVRTNEQFF.